The next 28 T cell receptor beta chains were all read from a single sample in a study of OX40 agonist ivuxolimab in advanced cancers. Sequencing used immunoSEQ multiplex PCR; TCRdb keeps in-frame clones, though not all of them. The sample comprises under 25,000 clones, 84% of which are singletons, and 30% to 35% rests with the top ten. Sequenced here: CD4+ or CD8+ T cells sorted from blood, sampled in a trial of the OX40 agonist ivuxolimab. The receptors were sampled from an adult with an advanced solid tumor such as melanoma, head and neck, liver or kidney cancer.

V gene TRBV20-1 combines with J gene TRBJ1-2; no definite D call. V was cut by 5 bases and J by 5 bases, with 6 bases left in between. Germline values: CDR1 DFQATT, CDR2 SNEGSKA (reference sequence). The CDR3 contains 10 residues. As DNA, the CDR3 is TGCAGTGCTTTCGAGTATGGCTACACCTTC. This encodes CSAFEYGYTF.

The J gene is TRBJ2-7, the V gene TRBV10-3; D possibly corresponds to TRBD2 (6 bases). Germline loops: CDR1 ENHRY, CDR2 SYGVKD. Trimming left V 2 bases short and J 3 bases short, with 11 bases between. This CDR3 has 14 amino acids. The CDR3 sequence is CAISEPGLIYEQYF. The CDR3 DNA is TGTGCCATCAGTGAGCCAGGACTAATCTACGAGCAGTACTTC.

J is TRBJ2-5 and V is TRBV5-6, with a tentative D call TRBD1 (6 bases). V gave up 6 bases and J gave up 2 bases, with 20 bases separating them. This CDR3 spans 16 amino acids. Per the germline V gene, CDR1 is SGHDT and CDR2 is YYEEEE. The CDR3 spells CASTRRGRGRQETQYF. The CDR3 bases are TGTGCCAGCACCCGTAGGGGCAGGGGAAGGCAAGAGACCCAGTACTTC.

The rearrangement joins TRBV7-9 to TRBJ2-1, with D perhaps TRBD1 or TRBD2 (5 bases each). Germline-derived CDR1 and CDR2 are SEHNR and FQNEAQ (reference sequence). This CDR3 contains 15 residues. V was clipped by 3 bases and J by 4 bases, with 13 bases between them. The CDR3 bases are TGTGCCAGCAGCTTGATAACGGGGCGGTACAATGAGCAGTTCTTC. This sequence encodes CASSLITGRYNEQFF.

The V gene is TRBV5-6, the J gene TRBJ2-1, with D maybe TRBD1 (7 bases). V was trimmed by 4 bases and J by 0 bases, leaving 14 bases between them. Germline CDR1 is SGHDT and CDR2 is YYEEEE. This CDR3 is 16 amino acids long. CDR3 sequence (DNA): TGTGCCAGCAGCCGCGGGACAGCGTACTCCTACAATGAGCAGTTCTTC. It encodes CASSRGTAYSYNEQFF. The variable domain in full, with the rest retrieved from reference TRBV5-6 and TRBJ2-1, is DAGVTQSPTHLIKTRGQQVTLRCSPKSGHDTVSWYQQALGQGPQFIFQYYEEEERQRGNFPDRFSGHQFPNYSSELNVNALLLGDSALYLCASSRGTAYSYNEQFFGPGTRLTVL.

J is TRBJ2-5 and V is TRBV7-8; 10 nucleotides line up with TRBD2. This CDR3 region has 18 residues. The ends lost 3 bases at V and 5 bases at J; junction bases unmatched: 15. Germline lookup yields CDR1 SGHVS and CDR2 FQNEAQ. The CDR3 DNA follows: TGTGCCAGCAGCTTCTATGGGTCTGGACTAGCGGTCGGGGAGACCCAGTACTTC. Translated: CASSFYGSGLAVGETQYF.

In its sample, this clone was seen once. The chain links TRBV15 to TRBJ2-7; D remains unclear. This CDR3 comprises 13 residues. Trimming stripped 1 base from V and 3 bases from J, with 7 bases between. Germline CDR1 reads LNHNV; CDR2 reads YYDKDF (reference sequence). CDR3 in DNA: TGTGCCACCAGCAGAGGAAAAAACTACGAGCAGTACTTC. It codes for CATSRGKNYEQYF.

This chain links TRBV27 with TRBJ1-2; D is unresolved. Trimming left V 2 bases short and J 0 bases short, with 4 bases between. The CDR3 loop spans 13 amino acids. Germline V gives CDR1 MNHEY, CDR2 SMNVEV (reference sequence). Here the CDR3 DNA reads TGTGCCAGCAGTTTAAGGACTAACTATGGCTACACCTTC. It yields the protein CASSLRTNYGYTF.

The V and J genes are TRBV7-2 and TRBJ2-5, with TRBD2 matching over 10 bases. The J call is in doubt because the DNA end fits TRBJ2-7 better. CDR3 length: 15 residues. Per the germline V gene, CDR1 is SGHTA and CDR2 is FQGNSA. The CDR3 region has the DNA TGTGCCAGCAGCTTAACGGTAGCGGGGGGCTACGAGCAGTACTTC. Amino acid sequence: CASSLTVAGGYEQYF.

The chain carries TRBV27 and TRBJ2-7; the D gene is possibly TRBD1 (5 bases). CDR1 is MNHEY, CDR2 SMNVEV, per germline (reference sequence). The V gene lost 8 bases and the J gene lost 1 base, with 15 bases spanning the gap. There are 14 residues in the CDR3. Written as DNA, the CDR3 is TGTGCCAGCGGTAAAATCAGGGATTCCTACGAGCAGTACTTC. It is translated as CASGKIRDSYEQYF.

The V call is TRBV9, the J call TRBJ2-1, with D perhaps matching TRBD2 (5 bases). Trimming cost V 0 bases and J 4 bases, with 11 bases left between them. The CDR3 extends over 15 amino acids. Germline assignment: CDR1 SGDLS and CDR2 YYNGEE. The CDR3 bases are TGTGCCAGCAGCGTAGACGACTATATATACAATGAGCAGTTCTTC. Amino acid sequence: CASSVDDYIYNEQFF.

The genes are TRBV12-5 and TRBJ1-5; D remains unclear. The CDR3 sequence is 14 residues long. Trimming left V 5 bases short and J 3 bases short, with 11 bases between. Germline loops: CDR1 LGHNT, CDR2 FRNRAP. CDR3 bases: TGTGCTAGTGGTGGGGTAGCGGACAATCAGCCCCAGCATTTT. The encoded protein is CASGGVADNQPQHF. Full variable domain (missing parts from reference TRBV12-5 and TRBJ1-5): DARVTQTPRHKVTEMGQEVTMRCQPILGHNTVFWYRQTMMQGLELLAYFRNRAPLDDSGMPKDRFSAEMPDATLATLKIQPSEPRDSAVYFCASGGVADNQPQHFGDGTRLSIL.

The chain has TRBV7-9 and TRBJ2-7, with D possibly being TRBD2 (5 bases). Trimming cost V 7 bases and J 0 bases, with 16 bases left between them. The germline CDR1 and CDR2 sequences are SEHNR and FQNEAQ (reference sequence). CDR3 length: 15 amino acids. For the CDR3, the DNA is TGTGCCAGCACCTCGTCCGGGGTAAGCTCCTACGAGCAGTACTTC. Translated: CASTSSGVSSYEQYF.

V is TRBV7-2 and J is TRBJ1-5, with D maybe TRBD1 (5 bases). The V and J ends lost 3 bases and 6 bases respectively, with 12 bases between them. Germline loops: CDR1 SGHTA, CDR2 FQGNSA. This CDR3 is 14 amino acids long. CDR3 nucleotide sequence: TGTGCCAGCAGCTTGGGGGGGTTCAGTCAGCCCCAGCATTTT. This codes for CASSLGGFSQPQHF.

The V gene is TRBV7-6, the J gene TRBJ2-1, with 9 nucleotides matching TRBD2. Germline V gives CDR1 SGHVS, CDR2 FNYEAQ. The CDR3 spans 16 residues. The V segment lost 7 bases and the J segment 8 bases; nucleotides outside the gene matches: 15. CDR3 residues: CASTLSSSGGRDEQFF. CDR3 in DNA: TGTGCCAGCACCCTAAGTAGTAGCGGGGGAAGGGATGAGCAGTTCTTC.

V is TRBV5-8 and J is TRBJ2-2, with D perhaps TRBD1 (6 bases). The germline CDR1 and CDR2 sequences are SGHTS and YDEGEE. The V end lost 7 bases, the J end lost 5 bases, and 15 bases lay between the germline ends. The CDR3 has 14 amino acids. DNA of the CDR3: TGTGCCAGCCTGAACAGGGCTCCTACCGGGGAGCTGTTTTTT. It codes for CASLNRAPTGELFF.

The chain uses TRBV29-1 and TRBJ2-5, with 8 bases aligning to TRBD1. The CDR3 sequence is 15 residues long. Per the germline V gene, CDR1 is SQVTM and CDR2 is ANQGSEA. Trimming removed 0 bases from V and 5 bases from J; junction bases left unmatched: 8. The CDR3 spells CSVEDQGQVSETQYF. CDR3 bases: TGCAGCGTTGAAGACCAGGGACAGGTTTCTGAGACCCAGTACTTC.

The CDR3 reads CASTLGTRGGYTF. In DNA, the CDR3 is TGTGCCAGCACCCTAGGGACTAGGGGAGGCTACACCTTC. The chain carries TRBV6-1 and TRBJ1-2; possibly TRBD1 for D (5 bases). The CDR3 has 13 residues. Germline lookup yields CDR1 MNHNS and CDR2 SASEGT. The V gene lost 7 bases and the J gene lost 8 bases, with 17 bases spanning the gap.

The chain uses TRBV7-3 and TRBJ2-1, with D possibly being TRBD1 or TRBD2 (5 bases each). V was clipped by 1 base and J by 4 bases, with 23 bases between them. The germline V gene encodes CDR1 SGHTA and CDR2 FQGTGA. The CDR3 has 19 residues. CDR3 protein: CASSLKASPGPNFYNEQFF. The DNA of the CDR3 is TGTGCCAGCAGCTTAAAAGCTTCTCCGGGACCAAACTTTTACAATGAGCAGTTCTTC.

This clone was counted only a few times. The chain recombines TRBV19 with TRBJ1-3; D may be TRBD1 (6 bases). Between the trimmed V and J ends, which lost 6 bases and 0 bases, there was a span of 12 bases. Germline CDR1 is LNHDA and CDR2 is SQIVND (reference sequence). The CDR3 sequence is 15 residues long. The CDR3 loop is CASRPQGSSGNTIYF. The CDR3 DNA sequence: TGTGCCAGTAGGCCACAGGGTAGCTCTGGAAACACCATATATTTT.

The chain uses TRBV18 and TRBJ1-5; 7 bases align to TRBD1. Germline V gene lookup returns CDR1 KGHSH and CDR2 LQKENI. The CDR3 runs to 17 residues. The junction had 11 bases not matched to a gene; V was cut back by 0 bases and J by 6 bases. CDR3 residues: CASSPPIVEGAFQPQHF. The CDR3 region has the DNA TGTGCCAGCTCACCACCGATCGTGGAGGGGGCGTTTCAGCCCCAGCATTTT.

The chain is built from TRBV7-6 and TRBJ2-1; 9 bases fit TRBD2. CDR1 is SGHVS, CDR2 FNYEAQ, per germline. The CDR3 loop spans 15 amino acids. With V trimmed by 4 bases and J by 4 bases, 5 bases remained unmatched. The DNA for the CDR3 is TGTGCCAGCAGCTCACTAGCGGGTAGTTACAATGAGCAGTTCTTC. Amino acids: CASSSLAGSYNEQFF.

This clone was observed a single time. The V gene is TRBV28, the J gene TRBJ1-2; D is uncertain. Germline CDR1 and CDR2: MDHEN and SYDVKM. Trimming cost V 2 bases and J 4 bases, with 11 bases left between them. The CDR3 sequence is 14 residues long. This chain's CDR3 is CASSLTLLGYGYTF. As DNA, the CDR3 is TGTGCCAGCAGTTTAACACTTCTTGGCTATGGCTACACCTTC.

This clone was seen once. The rearrangement joins TRBV14 to TRBJ2-2, with 7 positions matching TRBD2. The CDR3 is 17 residues long. V was pared by 4 bases and J by 2 bases, with 10 bases of the junction left unmatched. Germline CDR1 and CDR2: SGHDN and FVKESK. The CDR3 nucleotides read TGTGCCAGCAGCCGGGGGGGGATCGGTTTTAACACCGGGGAGCTGTTTTTT. Translation gives CASSRGGIGFNTGELFF.

The chain carries TRBV2 and TRBJ1-5, with D uncertain. Germline loops: CDR1 SNHLY, CDR2 FYNNEI. V was pared by 6 bases and J by 4 bases, with 10 bases between. The CDR3 is 13 amino acids. The CDR3 loop reads CASSNRQNQPQHF. DNA of the CDR3: TGTGCCAGCAGCAACCGGCAGAATCAGCCCCAGCATTTT.

The V call is TRBV5-6, the J call TRBJ2-5; 9 bases map to TRBD1. The germline V gene has CDR1 SGHDT and CDR2 YYEEEE. The J segment lost 5 bases and the V segment lost 4 bases, leaving 9 bases of the junction unmatched. CDR3 size: 15 residues. CDR3 region: CASSGNRGLLETQYF. The CDR3 coding sequence is TGTGCCAGCAGCGGAAACAGGGGGCTCTTGGAGACCCAGTACTTC.

The V call is TRBV19, the J call TRBJ2-7, with 8 bases lining up with TRBD1. J was trimmed by 0 bases and V by 3 bases; bases with no gene match: 7. The CDR3 is made up of 16 amino acids. Germline values: CDR1 LNHDA, CDR2 SQIVND (reference sequence). CDR3 protein: CASSITGQVVSYEQYF. The DNA for the CDR3 is TGTGCCAGTAGTATTACGGGACAGGTCGTCTCCTACGAGCAGTACTTC. The entire variable domain, with the rest obtained from reference TRBV19 and TRBJ2-7, is as follows: DGGITQSPKYLFRKEGQNVTLSCEQNLNHDAMYWYRQDPGQGLRLIYYSQIVNDFQKGDIAEGYSVSREKKESFPLTVTSAQKNPTAFYLCASSITGQVVSYEQYFGPGTRLTVT.

The chain has TRBV6-4 and TRBJ2-7; no firm D call. The CDR3 contains 10 residues. Trimming stripped 9 bases from V and 2 bases from J, with 5 bases between. The germline V gene has CDR1 MRHNA and CDR2 SNTAGT. CDR3 coding DNA: TGTGCCAGTCGTCCCTACGAGCAGTACTTC. Amino acid sequence: CASRPYEQYF.